This T cell receptor beta chain was sequenced in a study of cytomegalovirus exposure and HLA in healthy donors. In the PCR, 60 Vbeta and 13 Jbeta primers were used. Data came from immunoSEQ multiplex PCR; TCRdb stores just in-frame clones and leaves some out. The table lists 200,000 to 250,000 clones. Germline assignment: CDR1 MDHEN and CDR2 SYDVKM. V lost 5 bases, J lost 7 bases, and 10 bases stayed unmatched. The CDR3 contains 15 residues. Material for sequencing was PBMCs. The receptor was isolated from a girl aged 2 to 10 in good health and CMV-seropositive. The genes are TRBV28 and TRBJ2-7; 11 bases line up with TRBD1. The CDR3 DNA sequence: TGTGCCAGCAGTGCATACCGGGACAGGGGGAATGAGCAGTACTTC. This encodes CASSAYRDRGNEQYF.